The 6 T cell receptor beta chains listed next were all sequenced from one sample in a study of CD8+ T cells in alopecia areata. cDNA reverse transcribed from extracted RNA served as the sequencing template. Produced via immunoSEQ multiplex PCR; TCRdb's table is partial and in-frame only. The table lists roughly 150,000 clones, 55% of them singletons. Specimen: CD4+ T cells sorted from blood. The source is a human donor in good health.

This clone showed up just once. The chain links TRBV9 to TRBJ2-2; no reliable D call. The CDR3 is 14 amino acids. Deletions cut 0 bases from V and 5 bases from J, with 8 bases between. CDR1 and CDR2 from the germline V gene are SGDLS and YYNGEE. CDR3 in DNA: TGTGCCAGCAGCGTAGTCCCCTTAACCGGGGAGCTGTTTTTT. Its translation: CASSVVPLTGELFF.

The V gene is TRBV29-1, the J gene TRBJ2-3; D could derive from TRBD1 or TRBD2 (5 bases each). Trimming left V 6 bases short and J 8 bases short, with 15 bases between. The germline V gene has CDR1 SQVTM and CDR2 ANQGSEA. CDR3 length equals 12 residues. CDR3 in amino acids: CSVRDPGTTQYF. Written as DNA, the CDR3 is TGCAGCGTGAGGGACCCAGGGACTACGCAGTATTTT.

The rearrangement uses TRBV7-8 and TRBJ2-6, with D uncertain. Per the germline V gene, CDR1 is SGHVS and CDR2 is FQNEAQ. The ends were cut back, 6 bases at V and 3 bases at J, with 6 bases in the middle. The CDR3 is made up of 13 amino acids. DNA of the CDR3: TGTGCCAGCAGGATCGGTGGGGCCAACGTCCTGACTTTC. It specifies CASRIGGANVLTF.

The V gene is TRBV7-9, the J gene TRBJ2-7, with 12 nucleotides matching TRBD2. Losses at the gene ends were 1 base for V and 9 bases for J; bases not matched to a gene: 1. The CDR3 has 13 residues. From germline, CDR1 is SEHNR and CDR2 FQNEAQ (reference sequence). CDR3 DNA sequence: TGTGCCAGCAGCTTAGAGACTAGCGGGAGGCAGTACTTC. Its protein product is CASSLETSGRQYF.

This clone appeared a single time. The chain employs TRBV5-1 and TRBJ2-1; maybe TRBD1 (5 bases). CDR1 SGHRS and CDR2 YFSETQ come from the germline V gene. The ends were cut back, 2 bases at V and 5 bases at J, with 11 bases in the middle. There are 14 residues in the CDR3. DNA for the CDR3: TGCGCCAGCAGCTTTCTGACAGAGGACAATGAGCAGTTCTTC. It translates to CASSFLTEDNEQFF.

This sequence joins TRBV7-3 and TRBJ2-1; D remains unclear. V lost 3 bases, J lost 6 bases, and 15 bases lay in between. There are 15 residues in the CDR3. Germline V CDR1 and CDR2: SGHTA, FQGTGA. The CDR3, as DNA: TGTGCCAGCAGCTTCAGCCCGGGTTTCGGCAATGAGCAGTTCTTC. Encoded protein: CASSFSPGFGNEQFF.